The rows below give T cell receptor beta chains drawn from one sample of a study of Tregs in tolerant kidney transplant recipients. TCRdb keeps only in-frame clones here, not all; method: immunoSEQ multiplex PCR. The sample shows 75,000 to 100,000 clones, 80% to 95% of them seen only once. Source: CD4+ T cells from blood (PBMCs), taken 12 months after the transplant. Receptors originate from a human patient who received a combined kidney and bone marrow transplant. Some T cells could come from the graft donor. The CDR3 runs from the conserved cysteine through the conserved F or W. D genes are given only for firm matches. The size entry is marked missing in some rows and otherwise reads once, few, many or a size class.

d_gene,j_gene,v_gene,abundance,CDR3nt,CDR3aa
TRBD2,TRBJ2-1,TRBV5-6,.,TGTGCCAGCAGCTTAATACCCCCGAGCGGGGCCCTCTCCTACAATGAGCAGTTCTTC,CASSLIPPSGALSYNEQFF
TRBD2,TRBJ2-3,TRBV5-1,.,TGCGCCAGCAGCTTGACTAGCGGGAGTTTCGGAGATACGCAGTATTTT,CASSLTSGSFGDTQYF
TRBD1,TRBJ1-6,TRBV6-6,.,TGTGCCAGCAGTTACCGGTGGGGACAGAATTCACCCCTCCACTTT,CASSYRWGQNSPLHF
TRBD1,TRBJ1-1,TRBV7-3,.,TGTGCCAGCAGCCGGAACCCACAGGGGGCCAACACTGAAGCTTTCTTT,CASSRNPQGANTEAFF
TRBD2,TRBJ2-1,TRBV15,.,TGTGCCACCTTTCCCTTAGCGGGGGGGAGGTACAATGAGCAGTTCTTC,CATFPLAGGRYNEQFF
TRBD2,TRBJ2-5,TRBV5-4,once,TGTGCCAGCAGCCCGGGACTAGCTGAGACCCAGTACTTC,CASSPGLAETQYF
TRBD2,TRBJ2-2,TRBV7-2,.,TGTGCCAGCAGCCAAGCTAGCGGGAGGGCCACCGGGGAGCTGTTTTTT,CASSQASGRATGELFF
TRBD2,TRBJ2-3,TRBV5-4,.,TGTGCCAGCAGACCCGGGACTAGCGGGGGGACAGATACGCAGTATTTT,CASRPGTSGGTDTQYF
.,TRBJ2-2,TRBV5-1,.,TGCGCCAGCAGCTTGGCAGCGAACACCGGGGAGCTGTTTTTT,CASSLAANTGELFF
.,TRBJ1-5,TRBV7-2,.,TGTGCCAGCAGCTTCCCTAATCAGCCCCAGCATTTT,CASSFPNQPQHF
TRBD2,TRBJ2-7,TRBV9,once,TGTGCCAGCAGCGTAGGTCCCGGGACTAGGGGGGCCTACGAGCAGTACTTC,CASSVGPGTRGAYEQYF
TRBD2,TRBJ2-4,TRBV4-2,.,TGTGCCAGCAGCCTTTCGGGTGCGGGTAGCGGGACTCTGGTTTTCGAAAACATTCAGTACTTC,CASSLSGAGSGTLVFENIQYF
.,TRBJ2-7,TRBV30,.,TGTGCCGGACGGGGGAGCTCCTACGAGCAGTACTTC,CAGRGSSYEQYF
.,TRBJ1-5,TRBV19,.,TGTGCCAGTAGTATAGGGGCAAAACCCCAGCATTTT,CASSIGAKPQHF
.,TRBJ1-1,TRBV5-1,.,TGCGCCAGCAGCTTGGACAGTCTGAACACTGAAGCTTTCTTT,CASSLDSLNTEAFF
TRBD1,TRBJ1-2,TRBV5-1,.,TGCGCCAGCAGCTTACAACCGGGACAGGGGGGGTATGGCTACACCTTC,CASSLQPGQGGYGYTF
.,TRBJ2-7,TRBV21-1,.,TGTGCCAGCAGCAAGGACAGGGGCGAGCAGTACTTC,CASSKDRGEQYF
.,TRBJ1-4,TRBV15,few,TGTGCCACCAGCCACTTGGGCCGGGGGATAGATGAAAAACTGTTTTTT,CATSHLGRGIDEKLFF